This T cell receptor beta chain was captured in a study of identifying expanded T cells in peripheral blood. Points from the study as a whole: Clone count variance between roughly 2-week samples rose with total template count. Over approximately two and four weeks, about 17 and 20 clones changed, versus approximately 1.1 between replicates.

During the collection period, no donor immune events like infections were recorded. Per the germline V gene, CDR1 is SNHLY and CDR2 is FYNNEI. V was shortened by 0 bases and J by 0 bases, with 12 bases between the two germline ends. CDR3 size: 17 residues. About this clone: As yet, its antigen is unknown.

Here immunoSEQ multiplex PCR was the method, and the copy in TCRdb shows in-frame clones only, minus some. The sample consists of about 94,000 clones, approximately 86% of them appearing once. The sequencing input was blood. The TCR comes from a person between 18 and 75 years old in good health. The chain carries TRBV2 and TRBJ1-3, with D unclear. For the CDR3, the DNA is TGTGCCAGCAGTGAAGCGGGAAACAGACGCTCTGGAAACACCATATATTTT. Its protein product is CASSEAGNRRSGNTIYF.